Sequencing of this TCR beta chain was carried out in a study of quantifying T cell responses using KT2 cells. Study as a whole: cDNA was made from DNase-treated RNA using alpha and beta constant primers. Study-level results: Counts of KT2 alpha and beta sequences rose linearly with the number of KT2 cells added.

A single-stranded UMI oligo with SP2 sequence was ligated to cDNA 3' ends. An equimolar mix of RC1.1 and RC1.2 primed the beta chain across TRBC1 and TRBC2. TCRdb reanalysed the UMI-ligation and nested PCR reads using MiXCR and keeps one entry per CDR3 protein. The data contain over 25,000 distinct CDR3 sequences, 10% of them singletons. This clonotype was detected only a few times. What it binds is unknown. CDR1 and CDR2 (germline): SGHAT, FQNNGV. The V and J ends lost 8 bases and 5 bases respectively, with 14 bases between them. The CDR3 runs to 13 residues. The sample taken for sequencing was PBMCs spiked with cells of the T cell clone KT2. The receptor was derived from a human donor. V usage is TRBV11-2 and J usage is TRBJ2-3, with TRBD1 as a possible D gene (6 bases). CDR3 nucleotide sequence: TGTGCCAGCTGGACAGTGGCGGGAGATACGCAGTATTTT. Amino acid sequence: CASWTVAGDTQYF. The full variable domain, in which reference TRBV11-2 and TRBJ2-3 provide the parts outside the CDR3, is EAGVAQSPRYKIIEKRQSVAFWCNPISGHATLYWYQQILGQGPKLLIQFQNNGVVDDSQLPKDRFSAERLKGVDSTLKIQPAKLEDSAVYLCASWTVAGDTQYFGPGTRLTVL.